This T cell receptor (beta chain) was recorded in a study of blood T cells in healthy people across ages. General study findings and limits: A strong correlation was found between TCR beta diversity and the percentage of naive T cells.

Then a second PCR, running roughly 7 to 11 cycles, was carried out with a sample-barcoded 5' primer and a J-beta primer mix. Researchers report that a template-switch adaptor with 12 random nucleotides tagged each cDNA molecule. Each CDR3 protein is one row after TCRdb ran MiXCR on the 5' RACE reads. The sample records about 650,000 distinct CDR3 sequences, about 34% being singletons. As concerns this clonotype: Its target is not known.

The study isolated at least 7 million PBMCs from each sample. Trimming removed 2 bases from V and 2 bases from J, with 9 bases in between. Germline CDR1 and CDR2: GTSNPN and SVGIG (reference sequence). The CDR3 has 13 residues. This rearrangement joins TRBV30 to TRBJ2-5, with D possibly matching TRBD2 (6 bases). The sequenced sample consisted of blood. This clonotype originated in an elderly woman in good health. CDR3 in amino acids: CAWSRDLQETQYF. CDR3 coding DNA: TGTGCCTGGAGTAGGGACTTGCAAGAGACCCAGTACTTC.